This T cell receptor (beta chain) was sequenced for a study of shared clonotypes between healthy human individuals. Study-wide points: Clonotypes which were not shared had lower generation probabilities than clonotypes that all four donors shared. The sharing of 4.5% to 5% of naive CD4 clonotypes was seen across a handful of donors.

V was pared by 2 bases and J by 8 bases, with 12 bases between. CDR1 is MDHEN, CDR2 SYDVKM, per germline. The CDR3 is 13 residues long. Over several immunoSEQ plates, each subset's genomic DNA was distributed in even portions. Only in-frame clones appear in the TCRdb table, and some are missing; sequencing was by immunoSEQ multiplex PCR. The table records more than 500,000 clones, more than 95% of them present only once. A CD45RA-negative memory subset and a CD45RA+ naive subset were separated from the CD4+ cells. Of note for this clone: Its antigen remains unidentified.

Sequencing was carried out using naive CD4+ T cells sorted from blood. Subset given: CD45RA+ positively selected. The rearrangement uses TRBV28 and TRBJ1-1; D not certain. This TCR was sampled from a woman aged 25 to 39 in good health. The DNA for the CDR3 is TGTGCCAGCAGTTTAGCGGAGCCCCGGGAAGCTTTCTTT. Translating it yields CASSLAEPREAFF.